This TCR beta chain was profiled in a study of response to subunit inactivated influenza vaccine. Study-wide results and caveats: Few new T cells, the authors suggested, are recruited by each seasonal influenza vaccination.

Regarding this clonotype: The antigen is not known.

TCRdb re-analysed the RT-PCR reads in MiXCR, keeping a single row per CDR3 protein. The sample contains hundreds of thousands of distinct CDR3 sequences, 10% to 15% of which appear only once. V gave up 7 bases and J gave up 4 bases, with 13 bases separating them. The CDR3 loop spans 13 amino acids. Germline CDR1 is SGHAT and CDR2 is FQNNGV. The chain has TRBV11-2 and TRBJ2-5, with a weak D call TRBD1 (5 bases). The receptor was derived from a man in his fifties who received an inactivated influenza vaccine. The input for sequencing was PBMCs from blood, taken on the day of vaccination. In nucleotides, the CDR3 is TGTGCCAGCACCCAGGGTGGCGCAGAGACCCAGTACTTC. The encoded protein is CASTQGGAETQYF.